Listed below are T cell receptor beta chains from one sample, sequenced in a study of blood T cell repertoires in COVID-19. The assay was immunoSEQ multiplex PCR, and TCRdb's table has in-frame clones only and misses some. The sample consists of about 240,000 clones, roughly 88% of them appearing once. Sequencing was done on a sample of peripheral blood. All receptors come from an elderly man with acute or convalescent COVID-19. The CDR3 runs from the conserved cysteine through the conserved F or W. A D gene is named only where the DNA matches it firmly. Clone size, where shown, is once, few, many, or a class for clones that have expanded.

>TRBV18|few|TRBJ1-2|TRBD1
TGTGCCAGCTCACCAATTGGTAGTGGACAGGGGGTCTATGGCTACACCTTC
CASSPIGSGQGVYGYTF
>TRBV19|NA|TRBJ1-2|TRBD1
TGTGCCAGCCGAAGCTCAGGGGGTGGTGGCTACACCTTC
CASRSSGGGGYTF
>TRBV11-2|NA|TRBJ2-2|NA
TGTGCCAGCAGCTTGGCAGGGTCTGCCGGGGAGCTGTTTTTT
CASSLAGSAGELFF
>TRBV6-1|NA|TRBJ2-2|TRBD2
TGTGCCAGCAGTGAAGGAAGTCTAGCGGGTACGACCGGGGAGCTGTTTTTT
CASSEGSLAGTTGELFF
>TRBV28|NA|TRBJ1-2|NA
TGTGCCAGCAACGTCCCAGCGGAAGGCTACACCTTC
CASNVPAEGYTF
>TRBV5-1|NA|TRBJ2-2|TRBD2
TGCGCCAGCAGCTCAGGGACTAGCGGATACACCGGGGAGCTGTTTTTT
CASSSGTSGYTGELFF
>TRBV11-3|NA|TRBJ1-6|NA
TGTGCCAGCAGCCACCTCGAGAGGAGGTATGTGTCACCCCTCCACTTT
CASSHLERRYVSPLHF
>TRBV6-5|NA|TRBJ1-6|TRBD1
TGTGCCAGCAGTTACAGGGACAGGGACCGAGCGGCCCTCCACTTT
CASSYRDRDRAALHF
>TRBV5-1|NA|TRBJ2-5|TRBD1
TGCGCCAGCAGCTTATCCGGGACAGTCCAAGAGACCCAGTACTTC
CASSLSGTVQETQYF
>TRBV25-1|NA|TRBJ1-4|NA
TGTGCCAGCAGTGACTTGGTTTACGGTGAAAAACTGTTTTTT
CASSDLVYGEKLFF
>TRBV5-1|NA|TRBJ1-6|TRBD1
TGCGCCAGCAGCCCGGACGGGACAGGGGATTCACCCCTCCACTTT
CASSPDGTGDSPLHF
>TRBV5-1|NA|TRBJ2-5|TRBD2
TGCGCCAGCAGCTTGGAGTGGGGGGGTCAAGAGACCCAGTACTTC
CASSLEWGGQETQYF
>TRBV24-1|NA|TRBJ2-3|NA
TGTGCCACCAGTGACCCCTCGGGCTACGAGGGAGATACGCAGTATTTT
CATSDPSGYEGDTQYF
>TRBV6-5|NA|TRBJ1-5|TRBD1
TGTGCCAGCAGTCCCCGGGACAGGGTGGATCAGCCCCAGCATTTT
CASSPRDRVDQPQHF
>TRBV4-2|NA|TRBJ2-7|TRBD2
TGTGCCAGCAGCCCTCTAAGAAAAAGGGACACCGGGACTAGCGGCTACTACGAGCAGTACTTC
CASSPLRKRDTGTSGYYEQYF
>TRBV5-4|NA|TRBJ2-2|TRBD1
TGTGCCAGCAGCTTGGAGGGGGCGTACGGGGAGCTGTTTTTT
CASSLEGAYGELFF
>TRBV11-2|NA|TRBJ2-7|NA
TGTGCCAGCAGCCCGCGGGACTTTACCTACGAGCAGTACTTC
CASSPRDFTYEQYF
>TRBV29-1|NA|TRBJ2-3|NA
TGCAGCGTTGAAGATCTTCGGGGAACAGATACGCAGTATTTT
CSVEDLRGTDTQYF
>TRBV7-7|NA|TRBJ2-2|NA
TGTGCTAGCAGCCCCAACGCCGGGGTCGTTGGCACCGGGGAGCTGTTTTTT
CASSPNAGVVGTGELFF
>TRBV20-1|NA|TRBJ1-2|NA
TGCAGTGCCAGTGTGCAGGTCAACTATGGCTACACCTTC
CSASVQVNYGYTF
>TRBV9|NA|TRBJ1-3|TRBD1
TGTGCCAGCAGCGTAGCTCCCCCGACAGGGAAAGGAGGAAACACCATATATTTT
CASSVAPPTGKGGNTIYF
>TRBV28|NA|TRBJ2-3|TRBD2
TGTGCCAGCAGTTTGGGCGGGGCGGGAGGAGAAGATACGCAGTATTTT
CASSLGGAGGEDTQYF
>TRBV7-2|NA|TRBJ2-3|TRBD2
TGTGCCAGCAGTGGGACTAGCGGGGGCCCAGGGGATACGCAGTATTTT
CASSGTSGGPGDTQYF
>TRBV12-3/TRBV12-4|NA|TRBJ2-1|NA
TGTGCCAGCAGTCCTCTACAGGGTGAGAAGTTCTTC
CASSPLQGEKFF
>TRBV5-1|NA|TRBJ1-5|TRBD1
TGCGCCAGCTCCCAAACAGGGGGTAAGCCCCAGCATTTT
CASSQTGGKPQHF
>TRBV10-1|NA|TRBJ2-7|TRBD1
TGCGCCAGCAGTCCGGGACAGAGCTACGAGCAGTACTTC
CASSPGQSYEQYF
>TRBV10-3|NA|TRBJ2-3|TRBD2
TGTGCCATCAGTGAAAGCGGGGGGACAGATACGCAGTATTTT
CAISESGGTDTQYF